This T cell receptor beta chain was obtained from a study of T-cell memory formation after mild COVID-19. V was trimmed by 5 bases and J by 9 bases, leaving 23 bases between them. Germline V gene lookup returns CDR1 SGHTA and CDR2 FQGNSA. This CDR3 spans 16 amino acids. TCRdb itself ran the 5' RACE reads through MiXCR, one entry per CDR3 protein. The sample consists of roughly 250,000 distinct CDR3 sequences, approximately 15% of them appearing once. In its sample, this clonotype was seen a few times. The target antigen is unknown. Study-wide results and caveats: Largely, contracting CD4+ clones fell within CM and EM, and contracting CD8+ clones within EMRA. Second-wave clones with a day 37 peak had unconfirmed SARS-CoV-2 specificity.

Input material: PBMCs or a T cell subset sorted from them (not recorded which). V gene TRBV7-2 combines with J gene TRBJ2-1, with D unclear. This clonotype was obtained from a young man who had mild COVID-19 (a few samples of this study predate the infection). Cell type and time point are not known. The CDR3 is CASSPLLGVSSGEQFF. As DNA, the CDR3 is TGTGCCAGCAGCCCACTGCTGGGTGTATCTTCCGGTGAGCAGTTCTTC.